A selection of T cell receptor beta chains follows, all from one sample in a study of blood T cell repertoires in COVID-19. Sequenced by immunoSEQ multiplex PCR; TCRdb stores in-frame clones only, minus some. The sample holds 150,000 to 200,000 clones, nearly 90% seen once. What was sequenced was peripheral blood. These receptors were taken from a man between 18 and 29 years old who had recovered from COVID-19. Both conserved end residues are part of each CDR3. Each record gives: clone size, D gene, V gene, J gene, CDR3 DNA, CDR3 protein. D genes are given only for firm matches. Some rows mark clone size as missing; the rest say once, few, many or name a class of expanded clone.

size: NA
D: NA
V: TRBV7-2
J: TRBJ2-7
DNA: TGTGCCAGCAGCTTCGGAGCTTCCTACGAGCAGTACTTC
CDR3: CASSFGASYEQYF

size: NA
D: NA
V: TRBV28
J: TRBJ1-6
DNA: TGTGCCAGCAACCCACAGGGAAATTCACCCCTCCACTTT
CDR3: CASNPQGNSPLHF

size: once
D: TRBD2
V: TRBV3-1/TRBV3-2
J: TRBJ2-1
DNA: TGTGCCAGCAGCCAAGGGGTTAGGACTAGCGGGACAGGTGAGCAGTTCTTC
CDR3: CASSQGVRTSGTGEQFF

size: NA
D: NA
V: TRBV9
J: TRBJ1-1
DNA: TGTGCCAGCAGCGTAGCTTCCGAGGTGACTGAAGCTTTCTTT
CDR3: CASSVASEVTEAFF

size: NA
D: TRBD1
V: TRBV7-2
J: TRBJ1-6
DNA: TGTGCCAGCAGCCTGGACAGGGGGCTTTCACCCCTCCACTTT
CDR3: CASSLDRGLSPLHF

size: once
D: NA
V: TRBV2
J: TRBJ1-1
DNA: TGTGCCAGCAGTGAAGGGCAGAGGTCTGAAGCTTTCTTT
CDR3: CASSEGQRSEAFF

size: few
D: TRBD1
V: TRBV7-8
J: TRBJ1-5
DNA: TGTGCCAGCAGCTCCGGGACAGGGGACTTTAGCAATCAGCCCCAGCATTTT
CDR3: CASSSGTGDFSNQPQHF

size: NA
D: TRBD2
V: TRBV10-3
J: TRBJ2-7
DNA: TGTGCCATCAGTAGACTAGCGAGCAAGTACGAGCAGTACTTC
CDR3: CAISRLASKYEQYF

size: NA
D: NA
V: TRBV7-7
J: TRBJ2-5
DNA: TGTGCTAGCAGTTCCCAGGTCCCGGGGGAGACCCAGTACTTC
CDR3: CASSSQVPGETQYF

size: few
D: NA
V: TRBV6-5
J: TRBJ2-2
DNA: TGTGCCAGCAGTTCCGGCACGCAGGGGTGGGAGCTGTTTTTT
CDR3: CASSSGTQGWELFF

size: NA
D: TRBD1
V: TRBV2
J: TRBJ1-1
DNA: TGTGCCAGCAGGCCGAAACTACAGGGGATGTCGGCTTTCTTT
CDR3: CASRPKLQGMSAFF

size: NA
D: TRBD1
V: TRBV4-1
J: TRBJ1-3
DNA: TGCGCCAGCAGCGCCCGGCCTACTGGACAGGGGGAAGGAAACACCATATATTTT
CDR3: CASSARPTGQGEGNTIYF

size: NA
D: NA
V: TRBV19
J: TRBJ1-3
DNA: TGTGCCAGTAGTCCGACAGCCTCTGGAAACACCATATATTTT
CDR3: CASSPTASGNTIYF

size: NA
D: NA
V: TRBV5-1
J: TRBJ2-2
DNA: TGCGCCAGCAGCTTGTGGCAGGACACCGGGGAGCTGTTTTTT
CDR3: CASSLWQDTGELFF

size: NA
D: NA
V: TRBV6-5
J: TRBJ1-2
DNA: TGTGCCAGCAGTTCACTCCGACAGGATGGCTACACCTTC
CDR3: CASSSLRQDGYTF

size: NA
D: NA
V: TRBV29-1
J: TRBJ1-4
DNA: TGCAGCGTTTCGGGATCAACTAATGAAAAACTGTTTTTT
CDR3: CSVSGSTNEKLFF

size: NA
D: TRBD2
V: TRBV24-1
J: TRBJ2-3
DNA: TGTGCCACCAGTGCTAGGACTAGCGGTCTGGGTGGGACGCAGTATTTT
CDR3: CATSARTSGLGGTQYF

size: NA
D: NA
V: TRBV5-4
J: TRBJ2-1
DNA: TGTGCCAGCAGCTTGGGGCTGGGCGGGAACCCTTACAATGAGCAGTTCTTC
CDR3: CASSLGLGGNPYNEQFF

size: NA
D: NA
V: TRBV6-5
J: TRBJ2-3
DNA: TGTGCCAGCAGAATACAGGGGAGGGATACGCAGTATTTT
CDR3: CASRIQGRDTQYF

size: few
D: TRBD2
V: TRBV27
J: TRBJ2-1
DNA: TGTGCCAGCAGTCCAACGACTAGCGGGTACAATGAGCAGTTCTTC
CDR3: CASSPTTSGYNEQFF

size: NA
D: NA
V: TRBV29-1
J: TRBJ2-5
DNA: TGCAGCATAGACACTCCGTACCAAGAGACCCAGTACTTC
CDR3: CSIDTPYQETQYF

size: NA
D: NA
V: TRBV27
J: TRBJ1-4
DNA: TGTGCCAGCAGTTTAAGGGGTGCAACTAATGAAAAACTGTTTTTT
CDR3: CASSLRGATNEKLFF

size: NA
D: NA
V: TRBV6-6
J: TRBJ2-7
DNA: TGTGCCAGCAGCCCCGCGGGGTTCGAGCAGTACTTC
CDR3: CASSPAGFEQYF

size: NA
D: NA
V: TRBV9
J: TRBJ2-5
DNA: TGTGCCAGCAGCACGGAGGCCCCGGAGACCCAGTACTTC
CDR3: CASSTEAPETQYF

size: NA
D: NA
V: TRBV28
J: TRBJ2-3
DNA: TGTGCCAGCAGTTTAGTTGGGAGTGCAGATACGCAGTATTTT
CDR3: CASSLVGSADTQYF

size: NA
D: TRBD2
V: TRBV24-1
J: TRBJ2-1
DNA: TGTGCCACCAGTGATTCTAGCGGGAGGGCTTGGAATGAGCAGTTCTTC
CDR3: CATSDSSGRAWNEQFF

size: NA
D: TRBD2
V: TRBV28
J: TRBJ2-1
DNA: TGTGCCAGCAGCTCCTGGGCGGGAGGAGGCAATGAGCAGTTCTTC
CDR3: CASSSWAGGGNEQFF

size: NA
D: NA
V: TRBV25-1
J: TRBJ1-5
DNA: TGTGCCAGCAGTGCGGGGTCCGGGAACAATCAGCCCCAGCATTTT
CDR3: CASSAGSGNNQPQHF

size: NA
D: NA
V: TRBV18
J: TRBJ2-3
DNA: TGTGCCAGCTCACCGGAGGGACCCCGCGCGTATTTT
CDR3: CASSPEGPRAYF

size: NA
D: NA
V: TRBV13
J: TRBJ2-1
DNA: TGTGCCAGCAGCTTAACGGTTGCCCGCTGGCGCGGGAACTCCTACAATGAGCAGTTCTTC
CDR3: CASSLTVARWRGNSYNEQFF

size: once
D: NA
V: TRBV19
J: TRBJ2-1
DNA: TGTGCCAGTAGTAGAGGAGGACAGTCCTACAATGAGCAGTTCTTC
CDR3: CASSRGGQSYNEQFF

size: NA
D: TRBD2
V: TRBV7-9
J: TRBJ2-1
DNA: TGTGCCAGCAGCCCCCATAGCGGGAGAACAAATGAGCAGTTCTTC
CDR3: CASSPHSGRTNEQFF

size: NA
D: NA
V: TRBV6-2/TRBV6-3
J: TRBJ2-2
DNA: TGTGCCAGCAGTTCCCCAGGGTTCACCGGGGAGCTGTTTTTT
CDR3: CASSSPGFTGELFF

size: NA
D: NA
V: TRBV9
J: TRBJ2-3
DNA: TGTGCCAGCAGCGTAGTGCCGCGTGAAACGCAGTATTTT
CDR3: CASSVVPRETQYF

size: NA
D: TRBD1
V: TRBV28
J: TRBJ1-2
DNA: TGTGCCAGCAGTTTTCGACAGGGTCTACCCTATGGCTACACCTTC
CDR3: CASSFRQGLPYGYTF

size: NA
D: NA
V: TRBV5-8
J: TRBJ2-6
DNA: TGTGCCAGCAGCTTGATCGGGTCCGTCTCTGGGGCCAACGTCCTGACTTTC
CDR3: CASSLIGSVSGANVLTF

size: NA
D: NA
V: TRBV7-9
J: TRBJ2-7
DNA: TGTGCCAGCAGCTTACCTGGGAGCTCCTACGAGCAGTACTTC
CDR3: CASSLPGSSYEQYF

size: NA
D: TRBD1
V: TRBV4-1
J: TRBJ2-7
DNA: TGCGCCAGCAGCCAAGAAGGTCGAAGGGACAGCTCCTACGAGCAGTACTTC
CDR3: CASSQEGRRDSSYEQYF

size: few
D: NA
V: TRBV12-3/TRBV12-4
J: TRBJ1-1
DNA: TGTGCCAGCAGTATAAACACTGAAGCTTTCTTT
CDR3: CASSINTEAFF

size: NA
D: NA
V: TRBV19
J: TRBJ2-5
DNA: TGTGCCAGTAGTATAGGCAGCGAAGAGACCCAGTACTTC
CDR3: CASSIGSEETQYF

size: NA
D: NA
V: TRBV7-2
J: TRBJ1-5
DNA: TGTGCCAGCAGCTTAGACGGGGGTGGACAGCCCCAGCATTTT
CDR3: CASSLDGGGQPQHF

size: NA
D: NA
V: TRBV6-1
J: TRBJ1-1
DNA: TGTGCCAGCAGTGATGCGGGATCCGTGAACACTGAAGCTTTCTTT
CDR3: CASSDAGSVNTEAFF

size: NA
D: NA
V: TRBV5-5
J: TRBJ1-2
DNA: TGTGCCAGCAGCTTTCTCGGTTCAGGGAACTATGGCTACACCTTC
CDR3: CASSFLGSGNYGYTF

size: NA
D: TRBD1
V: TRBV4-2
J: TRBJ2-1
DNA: TGTGCCAGCAGCAAAGGACAGGGGCCCTACAATGAGCAGTTCTTC
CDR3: CASSKGQGPYNEQFF

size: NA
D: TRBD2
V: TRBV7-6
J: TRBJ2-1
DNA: TGTGCCAGCAGCTTAGTGGCGGGAGGGCCGGGCAATGAGCAGTTCTTC
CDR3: CASSLVAGGPGNEQFF

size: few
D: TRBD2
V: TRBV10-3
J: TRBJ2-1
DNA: TGTGCCATCAGTGAGCTTGCGGGGGGGGATGAGCAGTTCTTC
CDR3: CAISELAGGDEQFF

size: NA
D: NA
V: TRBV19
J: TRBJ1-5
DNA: TGTGCCAGTAGTGTCCGGACAGCACTTCAGCCCCAGCATTTT
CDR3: CASSVRTALQPQHF

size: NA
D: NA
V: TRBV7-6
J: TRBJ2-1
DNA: TGTGCCAGCAGCTCCCCGGGAGTCGGCTACAATGAGCAGTTCTTC
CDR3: CASSSPGVGYNEQFF

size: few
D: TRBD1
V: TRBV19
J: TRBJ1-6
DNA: TGTGCCAGTAGGACAGGGGACGGAGAGAATAATTCACCCCTCCACTTT
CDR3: CASRTGDGENNSPLHF

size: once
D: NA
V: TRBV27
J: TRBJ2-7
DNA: TGTGCCAGCAGTTTATTCGGGGGAGACGAGCAGTACTTC
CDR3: CASSLFGGDEQYF